These 19 T cell receptor beta chains were sequenced from one sample in a study of T cells in Graves' hyperthyroidism and ophthalmopathy. Authors of the study amplified TCR beta CDR3 regions from RNA transcripts. RT-PCR in the first round (using the HTBI primer set) targeted the TCR CDR3. TCRdb redid the calling of the multiplex PCR reads with MiXCR, one entry per CDR3 protein. This table has roughly 180,000 distinct CDR3 sequences, over 15% appearing once. Sequences were obtained from blood. All receptors derive from a woman between 50 and 59 years old with Graves' hyperthyroidism.

The V gene is TRBV29-1, the J gene TRBJ1-1, with D perhaps TRBD1 (5 bases). This CDR3 region has 15 residues. Germline lookup yields CDR1 SQVTM and CDR2 ANQGSEA. Trimming removed 7 bases from V and 6 bases from J, with 24 bases in between. CDR3 sequence reads: CSAGGRAPGLAEAFF. In nucleotides, the CDR3 is TGCAGCGCCGGGGGGAGGGCCCCGGGTTTGGCTGAAGCTTTCTTT.

The V and J genes are TRBV7-8 and TRBJ1-2; D might be TRBD1 (5 bases). Germline lookup yields CDR1 SGHVS and CDR2 FQNEAQ. V shed 5 bases and J shed 4 bases, with 17 bases lying between them. The CDR3 is 15 residues long. The CDR3 DNA is TGTGCCAGCAGCGTAGGTGGACAAGGAAGCTATGGCTACACCTTC. It encodes CASSVGGQGSYGYTF. Full variable domain (rest looked up from reference TRBV7-8 and TRBJ1-2): GAGVSQSPRYKVAKRGQDVALRCDPISGHVSLFWYQQALGQGPEFLTYFQNEAQLDKSGLPSDRFFAERPEGSVSTLKIQRTQQEDSAVYLCASSVGGQGSYGYTFGSGTRLTVV.

This clonotype was seen ten or more times. The CDR3 DNA sequence: TGTGCCAGCAGCTTAGGAAGGGGCCTAGGTACGCAGTATTTT. Its protein is CASSLGRGLGTQYF. This chain connects TRBV7-2 to TRBJ2-3, with TRBD1 as a possible D gene (5 bases). CDR1 is SGHTA and CDR2 is FQGNSA in the germline V gene. The CDR3 has 14 residues. V was pared by 1 base and J by 8 bases, with 13 bases between.

CDR3 in amino acids: CASSLFTGYETQYF. The CDR3 DNA sequence: TGCGCCAGCAGCTTGTTCACAGGGTACGAGACCCAGTACTTC. The chain carries TRBV5-1 and TRBJ2-5, with a possible D match to TRBD1 (6 bases). CDR1 and CDR2 (germline): SGHRS, YFSETQ. The CDR3 consists of 14 residues. V dropped 1 base and J dropped 5 bases, with 12 bases sitting between them.

This clonotype has ten or more counts. V is TRBV27 and J is TRBJ2-3; 13 bases agree with TRBD2. Trimming cost V 3 bases and J 2 bases; bases outside gene matches: 8. Per germline, CDR1 MNHEY and CDR2 SMNVEV (reference sequence). This CDR3 is built from 18 residues. DNA of the CDR3: TGTGCCAGCAGTTTCCGACTAGCGGGGGGACTTACCACAGATACGCAGTATTTT. This sequence encodes CASSFRLAGGLTTDTQYF.

Comments on this clonotype: Mismatch with germline at one junction end may stem from a read error. The J gene is TRBJ1-3, the V gene TRBV7-8; D is perhaps TRBD1 (5 bases). The CDR3 runs 14 residues. The germline CDR1 and CDR2 sequences are SGHVS and FQNEAQ. The CDR3 loop is CAISLWGSGNTIYF. The DNA of the CDR3 is TGTGCCATCAGCTTATGGGGGTCTGGAAACACCATATATTTT.

The sample holds many counts of this clonotype. The V call is TRBV28, the J call TRBJ1-5, with D unclear. V was shortened by 3 bases and J by 5 bases, with 14 bases between the two germline ends. The CDR3 contains 15 residues. Germline-derived CDR1 and CDR2 are MDHEN and SYDVKM. The CDR3 here is CASSFGSAAHQPQHF. DNA of the CDR3: TGTGCCAGCAGTTTTGGGAGTGCAGCTCATCAGCCCCAGCATTTT. The complete variable domain, with remaining parts taken from reference TRBV28 and TRBJ1-5, reads DVKVTQSSRYLVKRTGEKVFLECVQDMDHENMFWYRQDPGLGLRLIYFSYDVKMKEKGDIPEGYSVSREKKERFSLILESASTNQTSMYLCASSFGSAAHQPQHFGDGTRLSIL.

This clonotype was recorded many times. The rearrangement links TRBV6-2 or TRBV6-3 to TRBJ2-7; D not certain. The V and J ends lost 2 bases and 5 bases respectively, with 4 bases between them. The CDR3 runs 11 residues. In germline, CDR1 is MNHEY, CDR2 SVGEGT. The CDR3 DNA is TGTGCCAGCAGTTACGCCCACGAGCAGTACTTC. Residues: CASSYAHEQYF.

This clonotype was counted ten times or more. This sequence joins TRBV6-1 and TRBJ2-2; possible D gene TRBD1, 6 bases. The CDR3 loop spans 15 amino acids. V was shortened by 5 bases and J by 5 bases, with 15 bases between the two germline ends. Looked up from germline, CDR1 is MNHNS and CDR2 is SASEGT. CDR3 DNA: TGTGCCAGCAGTAAACAGGGATGGGTTACCGGGGAGCTGTTTTTT. Protein sequence: CASSKQGWVTGELFF.

The sample holds many counts of this clonotype. CDR3 sequence reads: CAISGSDGNQPQHF. CDR3 sequence (DNA): TGTGCCATCAGTGGTTCGGACGGGAATCAGCCCCAGCATTTT. The rearrangement uses TRBV10-3 and TRBJ1-5; no clear D. The CDR3 extends over 14 amino acids. The germline V and J ends were trimmed by 4 bases and 4 bases, with 11 bases remaining between them. Germline V lookup: CDR1 ENHRY, CDR2 SYGVKD.

This clonotype was found many times. The chain employs TRBV25-1 and TRBJ1-5; D is undetermined. The CDR3 consists of 15 residues. CDR1 MGHDK and CDR2 SYGVNS come from the germline V gene. V was shortened by 7 bases and J by 2 bases, with 15 bases between the two germline ends. The chain's CDR3 is CASTEGHRGNQPQHF. The CDR3 DNA sequence: TGTGCCAGCACCGAGGGCCACCGAGGCAATCAGCCCCAGCATTTT.

In this sample, this clonotype turned up many times. The chain recombines TRBV20-1 with TRBJ2-3; 8 bases map to TRBD2. This CDR3 is built from 15 residues. Trimming took 2 bases from V and 1 from J; bases not matched to a gene: 5. CDR1 is DFQATT, CDR2 SNEGSKA, per germline (reference sequence). The CDR3 DNA is TGCAGTGCTAGATTTGCGGGGGGCCGCACAGATACGCAGTATTTT. The encoded protein is CSARFAGGRTDTQYF.

The rearrangement joins TRBV28 to TRBJ1-1; no clear D. This CDR3 is 14 amino acids long. The germline CDR1 and CDR2 sequences are MDHEN and SYDVKM. V gave up 7 bases and J gave up 0 bases, with 12 bases separating them. CDR3 nucleotide sequence: TGTGCCAGCAAGAGGAGTCACCTGAACACTGAAGCTTTCTTT. This sequence encodes CASKRSHLNTEAFF. Filled out from reference TRBV28 and TRBJ1-1, the complete variable domain reads DVKVTQSSRYLVKRTGEKVFLECVQDMDHENMFWYRQDPGLGLRLIYFSYDVKMKEKGDIPEGYSVSREKKERFSLILESASTNQTSMYLCASKRSHLNTEAFFGQGTRLTVV.

This sequence joins TRBV6-5 and TRBJ1-2, with D possibly being TRBD1 (6 bases). The CDR3 runs 16 residues. The V and J ends lost 0 bases and 4 bases respectively, with 15 bases between them. Per germline, CDR1 MNHEY and CDR2 SVGAGI. The CDR3 loop reads CASSYSTWGPGYGYTF. The CDR3 DNA reads as TGTGCCAGCAGTTACTCGACTTGGGGGCCCGGCTATGGCTACACCTTC.

This chain connects TRBV20-1 to TRBJ1-3, with 7 positions matching TRBD1. After removal of 7 bases from V and 1 base from J, the junction contained 4 bases not matched to a gene. Germline loops: CDR1 DFQATT, CDR2 SNEGSKA (reference sequence). The CDR3 loop spans 13 amino acids. CDR3 sequence: CSGGDRSGNTIYF. CDR3 sequence (DNA): TGCAGTGGGGGGGACAGATCTGGAAACACCATATATTTT.

This clonotype was counted many times. The gene calls are TRBV19 and TRBJ1-5; no reliable D call. This CDR3 is built from 14 residues. Trimming removed 3 bases at V and 6 bases at J, with 12 bases between. Germline CDR1 and CDR2: LNHDA and SQIVND (reference sequence). The chain's CDR3 is CASSIGVTVQPQHF. The CDR3 DNA reads as TGTGCCAGTAGTATCGGGGTAACGGTTCAGCCCCAGCATTTT.

This chain connects TRBV4-1 to TRBJ2-5, with no clear D. The CDR3 is 13 amino acids. Germline V gene lookup returns CDR1 MGHRA and CDR2 YSYEKL. The V end lost 3 bases, the J end lost 4 bases, and 9 bases lay between the germline ends. CDR3 protein: CASSHLIRETQYF. The DNA for the CDR3 is TGCGCCAGCAGCCACCTGATTAGAGAGACCCAGTACTTC.

The CDR3 region has the DNA TGCGCCAGCAGCCAAGATAACCTGAACACCGGGGAGCTGTTTTTT. It encodes CASSQDNLNTGELFF. The chain employs TRBV4-1 and TRBJ2-2; D is ambiguous. Germline lookup yields CDR1 MGHRA and CDR2 YSYEKL. This CDR3 is 15 amino acids long. V lost 0 bases to trimming and J lost 1 base, with 6 bases between them.

This clonotype was detected ten times or more. This rearrangement joins TRBV7-2 to TRBJ1-2, with 7 bases lining up with TRBD1. Trimming cost V 3 bases and J 8 bases; bases outside gene matches: 6. Germline V gives CDR1 SGHTA, CDR2 FQGNSA. The CDR3 is 13 residues long. The CDR3 sequence: CASSFKTGRGYTF. Here the CDR3 DNA reads TGTGCCAGCAGCTTTAAGACAGGGCGCGGCTACACCTTC.